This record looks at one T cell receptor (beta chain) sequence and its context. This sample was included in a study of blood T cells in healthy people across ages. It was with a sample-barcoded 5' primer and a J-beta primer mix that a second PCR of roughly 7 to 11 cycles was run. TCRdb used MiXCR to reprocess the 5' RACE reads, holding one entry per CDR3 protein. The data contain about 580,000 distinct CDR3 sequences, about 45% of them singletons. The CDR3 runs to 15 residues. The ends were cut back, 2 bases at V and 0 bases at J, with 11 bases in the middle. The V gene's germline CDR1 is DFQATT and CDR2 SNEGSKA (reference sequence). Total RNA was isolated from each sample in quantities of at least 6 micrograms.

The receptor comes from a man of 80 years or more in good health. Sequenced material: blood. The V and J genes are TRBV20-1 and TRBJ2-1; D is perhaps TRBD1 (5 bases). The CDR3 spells CSARTDRTSYNEQFF. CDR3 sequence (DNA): TGCAGTGCTAGAACCGACAGAACCTCCTACAATGAGCAGTTCTTC.